Reported below is one TCR beta chain. Which antigen it targets is not known. There are no base qualities to consult, and no much larger clone falls within one base. Inclusion was restricted to participants for whom at least one PBMC sample before ART initiation and at least two post-ART samples were available. Every participant with HIV received treatment in the United States of America. Before DNA extraction, cryopreserved samples of about 1-11 million PBMC were thawed and then washed. At the time of the earliest PBMC sample, participants with HIV were aged between roughly 23 and 60 years. PBMC samples were contributed by each participant from 1-4 timepoints before ART initiation and 2-8 timepoints after ART initiation, with a median of 7 samples. Serial HIV viral load, CD4+ T-cell count, ART history and demographic data were obtained for every participant. Using a Qiagen kit on a QIAcube, genomic DNA was extracted from unsorted PBMC, with samples processed in batches of 12.

Sequencing of the TRB variable region was done with the immunoSEQ hsTCRB v3.0 assay at survey level resolution. TRB sequencing targeted a depth of 40,000-50,000 T-cell genomes per sample. An Illumina MiSeq with a v3 150-cycle kit was used to sequence the pooled TRB libraries. As for the authors' bioinformatics: Repertoire analysis ran in R within a reproducible Nextflow workflow covering QC, data transformation and analysis. Custom analyses were implemented in LymphoSeq2, an R package for AIRR-Seq data exploration. A handful of samples that yielded fewer than 5000 total TRB sequences were excluded, so that fewer than 250 HIV repertoires were analyzed. Among the roughly 190 retained HIV repertoires, some 60 were collected before ART initiation and 120 to 140 were collected after ART initiation. Repertoires were downsampled to 5000 TRB nucleotide sequences, and summary statistics were averaged over 100 downsampling iterations. Only TRB sequences with CDR3 regions of at least seven amino acids were retained for analysis. Diversity was assessed using a clonality score derived from Shannon entropy and using the Gini coefficient. In the repertoire networks, any two of the top 5000 CDR3 amino acid sequences were connected whenever the two sequences differed by an edit distance of one. For TRB CDR3 amino acid sequences, antigen specificity groups and MHC restriction were predicted with GLIPH2. Known CMV, EBV, HIV or tissue antigen associations were flagged by matching CDR3 amino acid sequences against VDJdb and McPAS-TCR. Pre-ART, post-ART and control groups were compared with Wilcoxon signed-rank tests and Holm-Bonferroni correction. TCRdb re-hosts the immuneACCESS table, in-frame sequences only. Its copies lack some clones; in the studies checked, an unresolved V gene accounts for under half of them, and the cause for the rest is not known. V, J and clone size reflect that table, while D and trimming were determined from the DNA. This sample comprises more than 25,000 clones, roughly nine tenths of them detected only once. Clones ranked in the top ten supply approximately 0.93% of the sample.

Trimming at the junction amounts to 5 bases on V and 3 bases on J, and the germline ends lie 17 bases apart. For CDR1 and CDR2, the germline V gene (reference sequence) lists SEHNR and FQNEAQ. From its cysteine to its phenylalanine, the CDR3 spans 15 amino acids. Just CDR3 DNA is preserved here, 45 bases in frame from base 1. This entry comes from a study of long-term antiretroviral therapy in people with HIV (dated by TCRdb to between 2021 and 2024). About the full investigation: Collection of the earliest samples took place about a decade ahead of the 2015 WHO recommendation for immediate ART, at a time when ART was typically delayed until CD4 counts fell. Whether ART initiation and durable HIV suppression were associated with changes in peripheral blood TRB repertoire composition and diversity was tested in a retrospective serial study. From some 28 adults with confirmed HIV infection, the cohort provided around 180 cryopreserved PBMC samples, gathered serially across a mean of around six years (range 1-12). Of the 30 or so participants with HIV, ten to eleven were female. No cross-contamination during QIAcube processing was seen in test extractions of a monoclonal T-cell line run alongside 30 to 35 polyclonal samples.

Paper-wide results and their limitations: Samples dated from the mid-2000s to the late 2010s, and the ART regimens used may be less effective than current ones. The repertoire was dominated across all time points by expanded TRB clones identified before ART initiation, although this dominance was seen to fluctuate and to decrease in many PLHIV after ART. Since PBMC availability was limited, sequencing covered only the TCR beta chain, with no alpha chain pairing. Inferences about post-ART repertoire changes are limited because no data were available on ART adherence, viral resistance or therapy changes. Because pre-ART samples had limited cell numbers, profiling was done on unsorted PBMC rather than on sorted CD4+ and CD8+ T cells. ART initiation was associated with a significant increase in TRB diversity, but diversity stayed significantly below transplant donor controls even after long-term ART. Narrower CDR3 length ranges were observed in HIV repertoires than in controls, and an antigen-experienced repertoire with only a slight naive shift after ART was suggested by the network structure.

This TCR was recovered from a man aged 45-60 years with HIV. The V and J segments used are TRBV7-9 and TRBJ2-7; the D region possibly corresponds to TRBD2 (5 bases align). Here the sequenced sample was unsorted PBMCs, taken 2 years after starting antiretroviral therapy. The DNA sequence is as follows: TGTGCCAGCAGCCCCGCGGGCGATTTCCGCTACGAGCAGTACTTC. Protein translation: CASSPAGDFRYEQYF.